The 30 T cell receptor beta chains given below trace back to one sample, sequenced in a study of beta chain features in type 1 diabetes. Every isolated RNA sample was fully reverse transcribed, so sequencing captured expressed TCRB transcripts. This table comes from immunoSEQ multiplex PCR, and its TCRdb copy is limited to in-frame clones, with some not included. The table shows roughly 180,000 clones, with approximately 13% occurring only once. Material for sequencing was central memory CD4+ T cells from blood. The receptors stem from a woman between 18 and 29 years old in good health.

The chain couples TRBV2 to TRBJ1-2, with D perhaps matching TRBD1 (5 bases). Looked up from germline, CDR1 is SNHLY and CDR2 is FYNNEI. The CDR3 has 13 amino acids. Between the trimmed V and J ends, which lost 7 bases and 5 bases, there was a span of 14 bases. CDR3 protein: CASTKREGYGYTF. The DNA for the CDR3 is TGTGCCAGCACCAAGAGGGAGGGGTATGGCTACACCTTC.

CDR3 DNA sequence: TGTGCCAGTACTCTCCAAAGGGGGGGGGACAATGAGCAGTTCTTC. Its translation: CASTLQRGGDNEQFF. This rearrangement joins TRBV19 to TRBJ2-1, with a possible D match to TRBD2 (7 bases). This CDR3 region has 15 residues. V was pared by 7 bases and J by 5 bases, with 18 bases between. Germline V gives CDR1 LNHDA, CDR2 SQIVND (reference sequence).

This clone was seen a handful of times. The chain couples TRBV19 to TRBJ1-4, with a weak D call TRBD1 (5 bases). The germline gives CDR1 LNHDA, CDR2 SQIVND (reference sequence). V lost 6 bases, J lost 0 bases, and 8 bases lay in between. This CDR3 has 14 amino acids. Here the CDR3 DNA reads TGTGCCAGTAGGCCGACAGCAACTAATGAAAAACTGTTTTTT. Protein product: CASRPTATNEKLFF.

The chain carries TRBV11-2 and TRBJ1-4; D unclear. The V and J ends lost 1 base and 4 bases respectively, with 13 bases between them. The length of the CDR3 is 16 residues. Germline V gene sequence: CDR1 SGHAT, CDR2 FQNNGV. For the CDR3, the DNA is TGTGCCAGCAGCTTAGGTGGTAACACCCGTAATGAAAAACTGTTTTTT. It yields the protein CASSLGGNTRNEKLFF.

This clone was seen a handful of times. The V and J genes are TRBV7-9 and TRBJ2-7, with D perhaps matching TRBD1 (5 bases). From germline, CDR1 is SEHNR and CDR2 FQNEAQ (reference sequence). The germline V and J ends were trimmed by 7 bases and 6 bases, with 19 bases remaining between them. This CDR3 is built from 14 residues. The chain's CDR3 is CASNPQAGLGEQYF. CDR3 DNA sequence: TGTGCCAGCAACCCCCAGGCAGGGTTAGGCGAGCAGTACTTC.

V gene TRBV5-4 combines with J gene TRBJ2-7; 8 bases align to TRBD1. Germline loops: CDR1 SGHNT, CDR2 YYREEE (reference sequence). V was pared by 4 bases and J by 3 bases, with 6 bases of the junction left unmatched. CDR3 length: 14 amino acids. In nucleotides, the CDR3 is TGTGCCAGCAGCGGGGACAGGAAGGGCTACGAGCAGTACTTC. Encoded protein: CASSGDRKGYEQYF.

The chain joins TRBV5-4 to TRBJ2-3; 8 positions agree with TRBD1. In germline, CDR1 is SGHNT, CDR2 YYREEE (reference sequence). This CDR3 comprises 13 residues. The junction had 12 bases not matched to a gene; V was cut back by 4 bases and J by 14 bases. CDR3 in DNA: TGTGCCAGCAGCCCGGACAGGGACCCACCGGGGTATTTT. Its translation is CASSPDRDPPGYF.

V usage is TRBV5-6 and J usage is TRBJ2-6, with a tentative D call TRBD1 (5 bases). This CDR3 region has 18 residues. V was pared by 0 bases and J by 2 bases, with 15 bases between. Germline-derived CDR1 and CDR2 are SGHDT and YYEEEE. CDR3 in amino acids: CASSLVGPGRAGANVLTF. As DNA, the CDR3 is TGTGCCAGCAGCTTGGTGGGGCCCGGAAGGGCTGGGGCCAACGTCCTGACTTTC.

The chain is built from TRBV5-1 and TRBJ1-3; D not resolved. With 3 bases removed from V and 1 base from J, the gap between germline ends came to 5 bases. This CDR3 region has 13 residues. CDR1 and CDR2 from the germline V gene are SGHRS and YFSETQ. The CDR3 is CASSYESGNTIYF. The DNA for the CDR3 is TGCGCCAGCAGCTACGAGTCTGGAAACACCATATATTTT.

This clone was detected a few times. This chain uses TRBV5-6 with TRBJ2-3; D possibly corresponds to TRBD2 (5 bases). V gave up 3 bases and J gave up 1 base, with 15 bases separating them. The CDR3 has 16 residues. Per the germline V gene, CDR1 is SGHDT and CDR2 is YYEEEE. The CDR3: CASSSGLALGTDTQYF. The DNA of the CDR3 is TGTGCCAGCAGCTCAGGACTCGCCTTGGGCACAGATACGCAGTATTTT. Supplemented by reference TRBV5-6 and TRBJ2-3, the full variable domain reads DAGVTQSPTHLIKTRGQQVTLRCSPKSGHDTVSWYQQALGQGPQFIFQYYEEEERQRGNFPDRFSGHQFPNYSSELNVNALLLGDSALYLCASSSGLALGTDTQYFGPGTRLTVL.

This chain uses TRBV18 with TRBJ2-7; D gene unclear. The CDR3 is 15 residues long. Per germline, CDR1 KGHSH and CDR2 LQKENI. V shed 3 bases and J shed 2 bases, with 14 bases lying between them. The CDR3, as DNA: TGTGCCAGCTCACCCGAGGCGGCTTACCCCTACGAGCAGTACTTC. Protein product: CASSPEAAYPYEQYF.

This clone has only a few counts. This rearrangement joins TRBV5-6 to TRBJ2-1; 7 bases are a match to TRBD1. The V segment lost 6 bases and the J segment 6 bases; nucleotides outside the gene matches: 15. The CDR3 is 16 residues long. Germline V gene sequence: CDR1 SGHDT, CDR2 YYEEEE. In DNA form, the CDR3 reads TGTGCCAGCATCCCTTCCGGGACAGAGCACTTCAATGAGCAGTTCTTC. Its protein is CASIPSGTEHFNEQFF. The full variable domain, in which reference TRBV5-6 and TRBJ2-1 provide the parts outside the CDR3, is DAGVTQSPTHLIKTRGQQVTLRCSPKSGHDTVSWYQQALGQGPQFIFQYYEEEERQRGNFPDRFSGHQFPNYSSELNVNALLLGDSALYLCASIPSGTEHFNEQFFGPGTRLTVL.

The V gene is TRBV7-9, the J gene TRBJ2-1; no reliable D call. The CDR3 is made up of 14 amino acids. Looked up from germline, CDR1 is SEHNR and CDR2 is FQNEAQ (reference sequence). Trimming shortened V by 5 bases and J by 5 bases, and 13 bases separated the two germline ends. The CDR3 DNA reads as TGTGCCAGCAGCGCTCGCGCTCTGGACAATGAGCAGTTCTTC. Amino acid sequence: CASSARALDNEQFF.

The V and J genes are TRBV29-1 and TRBJ2-7; 9 nucleotides match TRBD1. The junction had 5 bases not matched to a gene; V was cut back by 1 base and J by 1 base. This CDR3 has 15 amino acids. CDR1 is SQVTM, CDR2 ANQGSEA, per germline. The DNA of the CDR3 is TGCAGCGTTGAAGTGGGACAGGGTGTGTCCTACGAGCAGTACTTC. Translating gives CSVEVGQGVSYEQYF.

In its sample, this clone was seen a few times. This chain's CDR3 is CASTPQGANTEAFF. Written as DNA, the CDR3 is TGTGCCAGCACCCCCCAAGGGGCGAACACTGAAGCTTTCTTT. V and J are TRBV7-2 and TRBJ1-1; TRBD1 might be the D (5 bases). V shed 7 bases and J shed 1 base, with 13 bases lying between them. CDR1 is SGHTA, CDR2 FQGNSA, per germline. CDR3 length: 14 amino acids.

This clone was observed a few times. The chain joins TRBV29-1 to TRBJ1-5; 7 bases align to TRBD1. Germline CDR1 reads SQVTM; CDR2 reads ANQGSEA. The CDR3 covers 13 residues. V trimming: 5 bases; J trimming: 5 bases; junction bases outside the gene matches: 6. As DNA, the CDR3 is TGCAGCGTTAGGGGACAGCGCGATCAGCCCCAGCATTTT. It translates to CSVRGQRDQPQHF.

This clone was seen only a few times. V and J are TRBV5-1 and TRBJ1-3; D possibly corresponds to TRBD1 (6 bases). V was trimmed by 5 bases and J by 0 bases, leaving 9 bases between them. Germline CDR1 is SGHRS and CDR2 is YFSETQ. The CDR3 spans 14 residues. CDR3 region: CASRDSLSGNTIYF. The CDR3 DNA reads TGCGCCAGCAGGGACAGTCTCTCTGGAAACACCATATATTTT.

As regards this clone: This specimen includes other DNA sequences encoding the same CDR3. The chain employs TRBV4-2 and TRBJ2-1; maybe TRBD2 (5 bases). V gave up 1 base and J gave up 1 base, with 17 bases separating them. The CDR3 loop spans 18 amino acids. Germline CDR1 reads LGHNA; CDR2 reads YNFKEQ. This chain's CDR3 is CASSQVGSGRGSYNEQFF. As DNA, the CDR3 is TGTGCCAGCAGCCAAGTAGGTAGTGGGAGAGGGTCCTACAATGAGCAGTTCTTC.

This clone was seen ten or more times. The rearrangement joins TRBV5-1 to TRBJ2-2; D gene unclear. CDR1 is SGHRS and CDR2 is YFSETQ in the germline V gene. The CDR3 totals 12 residues. Deletions cut 6 bases from V and 2 bases from J, with 5 bases between. The CDR3 spells CASTGNTGELFF. DNA of the CDR3: TGCGCCAGCACAGGAAACACCGGGGAGCTGTTTTTT.

V usage is TRBV30 and J usage is TRBJ2-5; D gene ambiguous. V shed 0 bases and J shed 5 bases, with 16 bases lying between them. The germline CDR1 and CDR2 sequences are GTSNPN and SVGIG (reference sequence). The CDR3 covers 15 residues. The CDR3, as DNA: TGTGCCTGGAGTGTAATTGCTACTCCCGGGGAGACCCAGTACTTC. Its translation: CAWSVIATPGETQYF.

The chain couples TRBV2 to TRBJ1-3; 8 nucleotides match TRBD1. The germline CDR1 and CDR2 sequences are SNHLY and FYNNEI. The CDR3 runs 14 residues. The V segment lost 8 bases and the J segment 2 bases; nucleotides outside the gene matches: 5. The CDR3 coding sequence is TGTGCCAGCCGGGACAGGACCGCTGGAAACACCATATATTTT. Translation: CASRDRTAGNTIYF.

The rearrangement joins TRBV29-1 to TRBJ2-1; possible D gene TRBD2, 6 bases. This CDR3 has 13 amino acids. V lost 4 bases and J lost 7, with 14 bases in between. Germline V gene data show CDR1 as SQVTM and CDR2 as ANQGSEA. The DNA of the CDR3 is TGCAGCGTTGGGGAGCGGGTACGGAATGAGCAGTTCTTC. It is translated as CSVGERVRNEQFF.

The rearrangement joins TRBV11-2 to TRBJ2-4; TRBD2 matches at 8 bases. Germline V gives CDR1 SGHAT, CDR2 FQNNGV. The V gene end was trimmed by 5 bases and the J gene end by 5 bases; junction bases not matched to a gene: 5. This CDR3 has 14 residues. CDR3 amino acids: CASSPGGGENIQYF. The CDR3 region has the DNA TGTGCCAGCAGCCCCGGGGGGGGCGAAAACATTCAGTACTTC.

This clone came up a few times. J is TRBJ1-2 and V is TRBV7-2; D remains unclear. V lost 3 bases and J lost 5, with 16 bases in between. The CDR3 sequence is 15 residues long. In germline, CDR1 is SGHTA, CDR2 FQGNSA. CDR3 sequence: CASSFLATEGYGYTF. CDR3 DNA sequence: TGTGCCAGCAGCTTTCTGGCCACCGAGGGATATGGCTACACCTTC.

On this clone: With a much larger clone just one base away, this may be a read error. The rearrangement joins TRBV7-8 to TRBJ2-6; TRBD1 is a possible D gene (6 bases). The CDR3 is 15 residues long. Germline loops: CDR1 SGHVS, CDR2 FQNEAQ. V lost 1 base and J 2 bases, leaving 6 bases between the germline ends. The CDR3 loop reads CASSLDRAGANVLTF. In DNA form, the CDR3 reads TGTGCCAGCAGCTTAGACAGGGCTGGGGCCAACGTCCTGACTTTC.

The chain uses TRBV5-1 and TRBJ2-1; D is possibly TRBD2 (6 bases). Germline V CDR1 and CDR2: SGHRS, YFSETQ. V was clipped by 2 bases and J by 0 bases, with 9 bases between them. The CDR3 totals 15 residues. CDR3 residues: CASSLASVSYNEQFF. DNA of the CDR3: TGCGCCAGCAGCTTAGCTAGCGTCTCCTACAATGAGCAGTTCTTC.

J is TRBJ1-2 and V is TRBV4-3; TRBD1 is a possible D gene (5 bases). There are 18 residues in the CDR3. The germline gives CDR1 LGHNA, CDR2 YSLEER. Trimming took off 5 bases at V and 8 bases at J, with 30 bases between the two ends. Here the CDR3 DNA reads TGCGCCAGCAGCTCACAGCCCCCCGGGGGGTCCCTTCGTCAGGGCTACACCTTC. It encodes CASSSQPPGGSLRQGYTF.

The chain recombines TRBV29-1 with TRBJ2-1, with TRBD2 matching over 9 bases. The CDR3 consists of 16 residues. The V segment lost 6 bases and the J segment 3 bases; nucleotides outside the gene matches: 12. CDR1 is SQVTM, CDR2 ANQGSEA, per germline. The CDR3: CSVVAGVRGNYNEQFF. In nucleotides, the CDR3 is TGCAGCGTAGTAGCGGGAGTGAGAGGGAACTACAATGAGCAGTTCTTC.

V usage is TRBV4-2 and J usage is TRBJ2-7; no clear D. The germline gives CDR1 LGHNA, CDR2 YNFKEQ. The CDR3 spans 15 residues. V was trimmed by 0 bases and J by 2 bases, leaving 11 bases between them. Here the CDR3 reads CASSQETVTTYEQYF. The CDR3 nucleotides read TGTGCCAGCAGCCAAGAGACTGTCACCACCTACGAGCAGTACTTC.

This sequence joins TRBV15 and TRBJ2-1; the match to TRBD2 covers 7 bases. Germline V gene lookup returns CDR1 LNHNV and CDR2 YYDKDF (reference sequence). The ends lost 1 base at V and 7 bases at J; junction bases unmatched: 16. This CDR3 region has 18 residues. CDR3 amino acids: CATSRGGGLAGRDNEQFF. CDR3 bases: TGTGCCACCAGCAGAGGAGGTGGGTTAGCGGGTCGTGATAATGAGCAGTTCTTC.